Listed below are T cell receptor beta chains from one sample, sequenced in a study of blood T cell repertoires in COVID-19. Produced via immunoSEQ multiplex PCR; TCRdb's table is partial and in-frame only. The sample carries roughly 180,000 clones, approximately 86% recorded once. Sample: peripheral blood. The receptors stem from a woman older than 75 with active or convalescent COVID-19. Each CDR3 is given with its conserved first and last residue. Each record gives: D gene, V gene, clone size, J gene, CDR3 DNA, CDR3 protein. A D gene is named only where the DNA matches it firmly. Rows may omit the clone size; those that give it use once, few, many or a size class.

-	TRBV28	-	TRBJ1-1	TGTGCCAGCAGTCCTAATCCCTCCTTAACTGAAGCTTTCTTT	CASSPNPSLTEAFF
TRBD1	TRBV5-6	once	TRBJ1-1	TGTGCCAGCAGCCTAGGGACAGGGGGCGCTTACACTGAAGCTTTCTTT	CASSLGTGGAYTEAFF
-	TRBV11-2	once	TRBJ1-1	TGTGCCAGCAGCTTGAACAGGGCCGGCACTGAAGCTTTCTTT	CASSLNRAGTEAFF
-	TRBV4-1	-	TRBJ1-3	TGCGCCAGCAGCCAAGATCGCGGGGAGGTGTCTGGAAACACCATATATTTT	CASSQDRGEVSGNTIYF
-	TRBV9	-	TRBJ1-1	TGTGCCAGCAGCGTAGTCCCCGCCGGGACAATGAACACTGAAGCTTTCTTT	CASSVVPAGTMNTEAFF
TRBD2	TRBV6-6	-	TRBJ2-1	TGTGCCAGCAGCGTAGCCGGGACTAGTCCGAGTGAGCAGTTCTTC	CASSVAGTSPSEQFF
TRBD1	TRBV5-1	-	TRBJ2-5	TGCGCCAGCAGCGGGGGACAGGGGCAAGAGACCCAGTACTTC	CASSGGQGQETQYF
-	TRBV7-9	-	TRBJ1-6	TGTGCCAGCAGCTTATCGGGGAATAATTCACCCCTCCACTTT	CASSLSGNNSPLHF
-	TRBV7-8	-	TRBJ1-5	TGTGCCAGCAGCCTGACAGGAGCCGATCAGCCCCAGCATTTT	CASSLTGADQPQHF
-	TRBV28	-	TRBJ1-1	TGTGCCAGCAGTCGAGTCCGGAACACTGAAGCTTTCTTT	CASSRVRNTEAFF
-	TRBV7-8	few	TRBJ1-1	TGTGCCAGCAGCCTACAGAGCTACACTGAAGCTTTCTTT	CASSLQSYTEAFF
-	TRBV3-1/TRBV3-2	-	TRBJ1-6	TGTGCCAGCAGCCAAGAAAGCCCTCTCGCAGGGGATTTGCCCTATAATTCACCCCTCCACTTT	CASSQESPLAGDLPYNSPLHF
-	TRBV3-1/TRBV3-2	-	TRBJ2-7	TGTGCCAGCAGCAACCGGGACCGGGGGTCCTACGAGCAGTACTTC	CASSNRDRGSYEQYF
-	TRBV5-1	-	TRBJ1-4	TGCGCCAGCAGTGGGGCCGCGAGATCTGAAAAACTGTTTTTT	CASSGAARSEKLFF
-	TRBV28	once	TRBJ1-3	TGTGCCAGCAGTTTATTTAGGACTTCTGGAAACACCATATATTTT	CASSLFRTSGNTIYF
-	TRBV24-1	-	TRBJ1-2	TGTGCCACCAGTGATCCCACAGGGACCGGGGACTATGGCTACACCTTC	CATSDPTGTGDYGYTF
TRBD2	TRBV5-1	-	TRBJ2-1	TGCGCCAGCAGCTTGGCAGCGGGAGTCAGGAATGAGCAGTTCTTC	CASSLAAGVRNEQFF
-	TRBV5-6	-	TRBJ2-7	TGTGCCAGCAGCTTGAATAGGAGAGGGTCCTACGAGCAGTACTTC	CASSLNRRGSYEQYF
-	TRBV5-6	once	TRBJ2-3	TGTGCCAGCAGCTTGCGAGATACGCAGTATTTT	CASSLRDTQYF
-	TRBV7-2	-	TRBJ2-2	TGTGCCAGCAGCTTACGTCCGGGGGCCGGGGAGCTGTTTTTT	CASSLRPGAGELFF
TRBD1	TRBV19	-	TRBJ1-5	TGTGCCAGTAGTAGAAAGGGGGCCCAGCCCCAGCATTTT	CASSRKGAQPQHF
-	TRBV5-1	-	TRBJ2-1	TGCGCCAGCAATCCTCAAGCTAGGAGCAATGAGCAGTTCTTC	CASNPQARSNEQFF
TRBD1	TRBV15	-	TRBJ2-7	TGTGCCACCAGCAAAGAGGGACAGGGGGCCTACGAGCAGTACTTC	CATSKEGQGAYEQYF
-	TRBV3-1/TRBV3-2	-	TRBJ2-1	TGTGCCAGCAGCCAAGATGACAGGCTTCAATTCTTC	CASSQDDRLQFF
-	TRBV9	-	TRBJ1-6	TGTGCCAGCAGCGTAGAACGGGGATCACCCCTCCACTTT	CASSVERGSPLHF
TRBD1	TRBV2	-	TRBJ1-1	TGTGCCAGTTTCCGGGACAGGGGACAAAACACTGAAGCTTTCTTT	CASFRDRGQNTEAFF
TRBD2	TRBV9	-	TRBJ2-1	TGTGCCAGCAGACTAGCGGGGGAGGGACAAGAGCAGTTCTTC	CASRLAGEGQEQFF
TRBD2	TRBV6-6	few	TRBJ2-2	TGTGCCAGCAGTCACGGGAGGAGGGCCTCGAACACCGGGGAGCTGTTTTTT	CASSHGRRASNTGELFF
-	TRBV4-2	once	TRBJ1-4	TGTGCCAGCAGCCAAGTTGAGCGGGAGGCCGCCCGGGAAAAACTGTTTTTT	CASSQVEREAAREKLFF
-	TRBV6-5	-	TRBJ1-1	TGTGCCAGCAGTCCCAGGGCGAACACTGAAGCTTTCTTT	CASSPRANTEAFF
TRBD1	TRBV6-6	-	TRBJ1-1	TGTGCCAGCAGTTACTCGTTACAGGGGGACACTGAAGCTTTCTTT	CASSYSLQGDTEAFF
-	TRBV10-1	-	TRBJ2-3	TGCGCCAGCAGCCCTGGAGGGGCAGATACGCAGTATTTT	CASSPGGADTQYF
TRBD2	TRBV28	-	TRBJ2-7	TGTGCCAGCAGCCCCGCGGGAGATCGATACGAGCAGTACTTC	CASSPAGDRYEQYF
-	TRBV7-9	-	TRBJ1-6	TGTGCCAGCAGCTCGCCGGACTCGGAAGGGTCCTATAATTCACCCCTCCACTTT	CASSSPDSEGSYNSPLHF
-	TRBV6-5	-	TRBJ2-3	TGTGCCAGCAGCTTGGAGAACGGCGCGCAGTATTTT	CASSLENGAQYF
-	TRBV9	-	TRBJ1-2	TGTGCCAGCAGCGTAGGAGGGACATACAACTATGGCTACACCTTC	CASSVGGTYNYGYTF
TRBD1	TRBV18	-	TRBJ1-2	TGTGCCAGCTCACCAGGACAGGGAGGGATGGAAGGCTACACCTTC	CASSPGQGGMEGYTF
-	TRBV5-1	-	TRBJ2-3	TGCGCCAGCAGCCCCGAGACAGGACCTCCTAACACAGATACGCAGTATTTT	CASSPETGPPNTDTQYF
-	TRBV5-1	-	TRBJ1-2	TGCGCCAGCAGCCCCCACCCGGACAGTTTTAACTATGGCTACACCTTC	CASSPHPDSFNYGYTF
-	TRBV5-4	-	TRBJ1-6	TGTGCCAGCAGCTTGGCGGGAGTCCAGAATTCACCCCTCCACTTT	CASSLAGVQNSPLHF
TRBD1	TRBV24-1	-	TRBJ1-1	TGTGCCACCAGGGCTGGGACAGGGGACCGGTCTGAAGCTTTCTTT	CATRAGTGDRSEAFF
TRBD1	TRBV6-5	-	TRBJ1-2	TGTGCCAGCAGACGGGACAGTAACTATGGCTACACCTTC	CASRRDSNYGYTF
TRBD1	TRBV19	-	TRBJ1-2	TGTGCCAGCCAACCTTGGGACAGGGGCTATGGCTACACCTTC	CASQPWDRGYGYTF
TRBD1	TRBV28	-	TRBJ1-1	TGTGCCAGCAGTCTGACAGGGACGAACACTGAAGCTTTCTTT	CASSLTGTNTEAFF
-	TRBV11-2	-	TRBJ1-5	TGTGCCAGCAGCTTAGTACAGGATCAGCCCCAGCATTTT	CASSLVQDQPQHF
-	TRBV19	-	TRBJ1-5	TGTGCCAGTAGTATGGGAGACGTTCCCCAGCCCCAGCATTTT	CASSMGDVPQPQHF
-	TRBV7-2	-	TRBJ2-1	TGTGCCAGCAGCCCCAGGCAGGGGCCCCAGGTTGAACAGTTCTTC	CASSPRQGPQVEQFF
-	TRBV9	-	TRBJ2-5	TGTGCCAGCAGCCCCGGACAGAGCCAAGAGACCCAGTACTTC	CASSPGQSQETQYF
TRBD1	TRBV19	-	TRBJ1-1	TGTGCCAGTAGTATAGACCGGACAGGGATTAACACTGAAGCTTTCTTT	CASSIDRTGINTEAFF
-	TRBV10-1	-	TRBJ1-1	TGCGCCAGCAGGGAATCAGGGAAAGAAGAAGCTTTCTTT	CASRESGKEEAFF
TRBD1	TRBV19	-	TRBJ1-4	TGTGCCAGTAGTACCGGGACAGTGGGTGAAAAACTGTTTTTT	CASSTGTVGEKLFF
-	TRBV21-1	-	TRBJ2-1	TGTGCCAGCAGCAAAGAACATAGCGGGAGGGGTAGCCATGAGCAGTTCTTC	CASSKEHSGRGSHEQFF
-	TRBV10-3	once	TRBJ2-7	TGTGCCATCAGTGACCGTCAGGGTCCCTACGAGCAGTACTTC	CAISDRQGPYEQYF